The TCR beta chain under discussion was sequenced for a study of shared clonotypes between healthy human individuals. Across the whole study: Each donor contributed plates that comprised three CD4 naive, three CD4 memory, two CD8 naive and one CD8 memory. Points from the study as a whole: Sharing across a few donors was seen in roughly 5% of naive CD4 clonotypes.

All participating donors were Caucasian adults from Nashville, Tennessee. CDR3 length: 15 residues. The junction had 5 bases not matched to a gene; V was cut back by 5 bases and J by 2 bases. Germline lookup yields CDR1 MNHEY and CDR2 SVGAGI. In the source study's methods: As immunoSEQ supplied junction-only sequences (without quality scores), filtering differed. Measured with immunoSEQ multiplex PCR; TCRdb has only the in-frame clones, and not every one. V and J calls and clone size are copied from that table; D and trimming were computed from the DNA. The repertoire holds some 2.1 million clones, roughly 95% seen once, with 0.13% in the top ten. About this clone: Its specificity is unknown.

J is TRBJ1-5 and V is TRBV6-5; 8 bases agree with TRBD1. What was sequenced was naive CD4+ T cells sorted from blood. Subset noted: CD45RA+ positively selected. The TCR sequence derives from a man aged 18 to 29 in good health. The chain's CDR3 is CASSPRDRRNQPQHF. The CDR3 nucleotides are TGTGCCAGCAGTCCGAGGGACAGGCGCAATCAGCCCCAGCATTTT.